This section outlines one T cell receptor (beta chain) sequence together with its context. The data were obtained in a study of cytomegalovirus exposure and HLA in healthy donors. PCR employed 60 Vbeta and 13 Jbeta primers. Clones were read by immunoSEQ multiplex PCR, and TCRdb kept only the in-frame ones, dropping some. The sample has 130,000 to 150,000 clones, about 83% seen once. Trimming pared 6 bases from V and 8 bases from J, leaving 13 bases between. Germline CDR1 reads SQVTM; CDR2 reads ANQGSEA. This CDR3 has 12 residues. The material sequenced was PBMCs. This chain uses TRBV29-1 with TRBJ1-4, with a tentative D call TRBD1 (5 bases). The TCR was taken from a man in his forties in good health and CMV-seropositive. CDR3 nucleotides: TGCAGCGTAGGACATAAGGGGGAAAAACTGTTTTTT. Translation: CSVGHKGEKLFF. Filled out from reference TRBV29-1 and TRBJ1-4, the complete variable domain reads SAVISQKPSRDICQRGTSLTIQCQVDSQVTMMFWYRQQPGQSLTLIATANQGSEATYESGFVIDKFPISRPNLTFSTLTVSNMSPEDSSIYLCSVGHKGEKLFFGSGTQLSVL.